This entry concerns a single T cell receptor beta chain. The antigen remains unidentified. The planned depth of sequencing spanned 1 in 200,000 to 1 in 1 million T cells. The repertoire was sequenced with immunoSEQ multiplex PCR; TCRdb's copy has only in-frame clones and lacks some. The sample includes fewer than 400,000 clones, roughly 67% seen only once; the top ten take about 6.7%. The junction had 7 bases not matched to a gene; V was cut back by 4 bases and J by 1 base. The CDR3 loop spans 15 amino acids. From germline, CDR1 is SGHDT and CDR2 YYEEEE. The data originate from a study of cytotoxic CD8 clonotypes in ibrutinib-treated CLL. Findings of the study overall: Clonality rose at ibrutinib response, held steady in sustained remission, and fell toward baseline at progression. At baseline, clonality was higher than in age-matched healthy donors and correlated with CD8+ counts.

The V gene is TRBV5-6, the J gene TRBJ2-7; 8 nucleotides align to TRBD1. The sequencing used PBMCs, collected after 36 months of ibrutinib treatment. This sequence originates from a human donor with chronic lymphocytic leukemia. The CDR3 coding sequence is TGTGCCAGCAGCAAATCAGGGGGCGCGTCCTACGAGCAGTACTTC. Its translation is CASSKSGGASYEQYF.